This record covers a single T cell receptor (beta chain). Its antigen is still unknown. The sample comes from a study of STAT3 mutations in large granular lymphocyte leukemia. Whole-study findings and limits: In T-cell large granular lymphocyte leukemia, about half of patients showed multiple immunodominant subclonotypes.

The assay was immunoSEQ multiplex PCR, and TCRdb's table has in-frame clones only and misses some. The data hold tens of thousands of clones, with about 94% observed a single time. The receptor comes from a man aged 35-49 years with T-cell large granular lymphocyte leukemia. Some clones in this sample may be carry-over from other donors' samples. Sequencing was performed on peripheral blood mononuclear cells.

The DNA of the CDR3 is TGCGCCAGCAGCCCAGGACTAGCGGGCACAGATACGCAGTATTTT. This encodes CASSPGLAGTDTQYF. The chain couples TRBV4-1 to TRBJ2-3, with 10 nucleotides matching TRBD2. The CDR3 extends over 15 amino acids. CDR1 MGHRA and CDR2 YSYEKL come from the germline V gene. V was pared by 4 bases and J by 1 base, with 2 bases of the junction left unmatched.